This TCR beta chain was recorded in a study of cytomegalovirus exposure and HLA in healthy donors. Study conclusions and caveats: Prior analysis indicated that the majority of TCR beta V segments exhibited productivity approximately 87% or approximately 30% of the time. Later work found that TCR association rates differed between HLA loci; DRB1 had the most and HLA-C the fewest. Among TCR sequences, most were rare, though some public TCRs appeared in many donors.

Vbeta (60) and Jbeta (13) primers were used in the PCR. TCRdb keeps only in-frame clones here, not all; method: immunoSEQ multiplex PCR. This table holds 90,000 to 130,000 clones, 70% to 85% found once. Worth noting for this clone: Its antigen is not known.

V lost 0 bases to trimming and J lost 9 bases, with 12 bases between them. CDR1 and CDR2 from the germline V gene are SGHAT and FQNNGV. The CDR3 is 14 residues long. The genes are TRBV11-2 and TRBJ2-1, with D perhaps TRBD1 (5 bases). Sequencing was carried out using PBMCs. The TCR originated in a man aged 25 to 40 in good health and CMV-seropositive. The CDR3 sequence: CASSLDRLQAEQFF. CDR3 sequence (DNA): TGTGCCAGCAGCTTAGATCGTTTACAGGCTGAGCAGTTCTTC.